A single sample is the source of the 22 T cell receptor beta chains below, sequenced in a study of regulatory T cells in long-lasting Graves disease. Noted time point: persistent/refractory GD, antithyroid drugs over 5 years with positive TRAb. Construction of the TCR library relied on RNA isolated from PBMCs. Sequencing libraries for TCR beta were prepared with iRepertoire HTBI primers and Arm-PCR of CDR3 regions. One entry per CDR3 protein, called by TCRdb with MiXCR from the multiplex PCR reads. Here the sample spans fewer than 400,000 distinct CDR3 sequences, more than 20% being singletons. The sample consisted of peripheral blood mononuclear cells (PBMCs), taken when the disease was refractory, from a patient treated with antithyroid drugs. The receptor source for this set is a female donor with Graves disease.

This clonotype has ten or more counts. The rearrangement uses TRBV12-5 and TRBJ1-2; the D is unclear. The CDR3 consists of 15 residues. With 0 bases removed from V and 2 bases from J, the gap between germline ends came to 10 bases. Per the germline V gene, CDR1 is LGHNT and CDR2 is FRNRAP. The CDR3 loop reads CASGLVRVTNYGYTF. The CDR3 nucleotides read TGTGCTAGTGGTTTGGTACGGGTTACCAACTATGGCTACACCTTC.

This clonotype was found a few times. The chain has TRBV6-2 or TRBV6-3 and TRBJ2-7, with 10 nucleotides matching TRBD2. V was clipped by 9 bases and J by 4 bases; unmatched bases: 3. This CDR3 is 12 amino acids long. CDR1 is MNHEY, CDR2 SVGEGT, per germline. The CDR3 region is CASASGSYEQYF. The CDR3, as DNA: TGTGCCAGTGCTAGCGGGAGTTACGAGCAGTACTTC.

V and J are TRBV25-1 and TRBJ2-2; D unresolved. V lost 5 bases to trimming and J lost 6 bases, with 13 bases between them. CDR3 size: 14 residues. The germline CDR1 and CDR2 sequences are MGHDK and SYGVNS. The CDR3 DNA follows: TGTGCCAGCAGTCACCAAGAGATTTCCGGGGAGCTGTTTTTT. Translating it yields CASSHQEISGELFF.

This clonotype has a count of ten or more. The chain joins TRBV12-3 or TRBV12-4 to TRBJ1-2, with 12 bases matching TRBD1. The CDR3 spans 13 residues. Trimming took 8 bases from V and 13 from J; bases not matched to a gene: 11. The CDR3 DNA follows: TGTGCCAGCTCGCTTATGGGACAGGGGGCTTTCACCTTC. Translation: CASSLMGQGAFTF.

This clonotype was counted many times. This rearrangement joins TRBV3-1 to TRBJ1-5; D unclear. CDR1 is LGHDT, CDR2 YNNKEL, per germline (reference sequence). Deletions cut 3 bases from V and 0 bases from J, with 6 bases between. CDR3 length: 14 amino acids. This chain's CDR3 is CASSQTVSNQPQHF. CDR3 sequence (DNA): TGTGCCAGCAGCCAGACGGTTAGCAATCAGCCCCAGCATTTT.

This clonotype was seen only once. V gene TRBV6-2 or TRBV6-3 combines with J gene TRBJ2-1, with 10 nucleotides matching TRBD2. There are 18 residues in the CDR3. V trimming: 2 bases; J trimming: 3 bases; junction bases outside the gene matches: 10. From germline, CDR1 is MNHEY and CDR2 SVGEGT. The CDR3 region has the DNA TGTGCCAGCAGTTACGCCGTTCCAGGACTAGCGGTCTACAATGAGCAGTTCTTC. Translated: CASSYAVPGLAVYNEQFF.

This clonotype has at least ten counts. DNA for the CDR3: TGTGCCACCAGCGTAGCCTCTGGGACAGGGGGCACTGAAGCTTTCTTT. This gives the protein CATSVASGTGGTEAFF. The chain has TRBV15 and TRBJ1-1; 11 nucleotides agree with TRBD1. CDR1 is LNHNV, CDR2 YYDKDF, per germline (reference sequence). This CDR3 comprises 16 residues. With V trimmed by 5 bases and J by 4 bases, 9 bases remained unmatched. Together with reference TRBV15 and TRBJ1-1, the CDR3 gives the full variable domain: DAMVIQNPRYQVTQFGKPVTLSCSQTLNHNVMYWYQQKSSQAPKLLFHYYDKDFNNEADTPDNFQSRRPNTSFCFLDIRSPGLGDTAMYLCATSVASGTGGTEAFFGQGTRLTVV.

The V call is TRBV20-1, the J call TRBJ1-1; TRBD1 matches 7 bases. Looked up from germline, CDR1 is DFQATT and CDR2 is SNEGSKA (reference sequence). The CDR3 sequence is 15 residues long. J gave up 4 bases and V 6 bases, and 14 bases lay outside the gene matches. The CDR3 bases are TGCAGTGCACAGCAGGGGGTGGGGTTTGGCACTGAAGCTTTCTTT. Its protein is CSAQQGVGFGTEAFF.

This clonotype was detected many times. The DNA of the CDR3 is TGTGCCAGCAGTTACGGGCGGAGCCTACACTACGAGCAGTACTTC. It specifies CASSYGRSLHYEQYF. V usage is TRBV6-5 and J usage is TRBJ2-7; D gene uncertain. The CDR3 spans 15 residues. Per the germline V gene, CDR1 is MNHEY and CDR2 is SVGAGI. Between the trimmed V and J ends, which lost 2 bases and 3 bases, there was a span of 14 bases.

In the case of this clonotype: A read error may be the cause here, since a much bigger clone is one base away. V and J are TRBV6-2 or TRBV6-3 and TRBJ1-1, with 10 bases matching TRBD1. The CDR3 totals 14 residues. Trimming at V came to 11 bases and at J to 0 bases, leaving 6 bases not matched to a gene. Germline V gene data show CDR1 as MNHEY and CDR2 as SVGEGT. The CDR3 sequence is CARGTGVMNTEAFF. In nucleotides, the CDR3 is TGTGCCCGGGGGACAGGGGTCATGAACACTGAAGCTTTCTTT.

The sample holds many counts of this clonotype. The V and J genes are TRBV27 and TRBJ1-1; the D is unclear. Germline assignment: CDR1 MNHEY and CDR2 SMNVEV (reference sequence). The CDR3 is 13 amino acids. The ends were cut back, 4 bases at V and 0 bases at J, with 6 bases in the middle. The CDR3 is CASSSRVNTEAFF. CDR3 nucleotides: TGTGCCAGCAGTTCAAGAGTGAACACTGAAGCTTTCTTT.

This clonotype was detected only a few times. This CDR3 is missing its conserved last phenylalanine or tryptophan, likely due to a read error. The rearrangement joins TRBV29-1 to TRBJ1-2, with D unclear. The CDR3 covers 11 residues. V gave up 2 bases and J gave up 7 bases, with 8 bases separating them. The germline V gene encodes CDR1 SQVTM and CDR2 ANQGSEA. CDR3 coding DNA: TGCAGCGTTGAAAAAGGGAGTGGCTACACCTCC. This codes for CSVEKGSGYTS.

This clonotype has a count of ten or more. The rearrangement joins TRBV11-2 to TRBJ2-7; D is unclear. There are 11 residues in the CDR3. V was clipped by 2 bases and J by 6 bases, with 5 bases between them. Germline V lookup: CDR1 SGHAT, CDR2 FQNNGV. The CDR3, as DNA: TGTGCCAGCAGCTTATTCTCCGAGCAGTACTTC. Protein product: CASSLFSEQYF. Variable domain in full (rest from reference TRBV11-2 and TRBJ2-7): EAGVAQSPRYKIIEKRQSVAFWCNPISGHATLYWYQQILGQGPKLLIQFQNNGVVDDSQLPKDRFSAERLKGVDSTLKIQPAKLEDSAVYLCASSLFSEQYFGPGTRLTVT.

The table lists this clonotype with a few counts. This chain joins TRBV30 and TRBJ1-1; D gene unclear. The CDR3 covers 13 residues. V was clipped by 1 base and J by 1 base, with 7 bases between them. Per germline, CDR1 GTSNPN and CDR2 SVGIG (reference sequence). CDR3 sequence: CAWSDGTNTEAFF. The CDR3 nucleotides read TGTGCCTGGAGTGATGGAACGAACACTGAAGCTTTCTTT.

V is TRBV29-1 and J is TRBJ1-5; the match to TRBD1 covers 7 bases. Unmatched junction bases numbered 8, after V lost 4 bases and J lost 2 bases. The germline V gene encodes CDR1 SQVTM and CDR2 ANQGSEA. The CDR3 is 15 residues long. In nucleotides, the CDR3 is TGCAGCGTTGTAACAGGGGCAGAGGGCAATCAGCCCCAGCATTTT. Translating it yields CSVVTGAEGNQPQHF.

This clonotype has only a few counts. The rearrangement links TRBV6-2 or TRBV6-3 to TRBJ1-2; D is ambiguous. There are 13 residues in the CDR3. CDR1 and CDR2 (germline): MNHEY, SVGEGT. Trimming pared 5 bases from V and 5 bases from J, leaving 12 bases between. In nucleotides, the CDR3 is TGTGCCAGCAGTCCAACGCTGGCTTATGGCTACACCTTC. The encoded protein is CASSPTLAYGYTF.

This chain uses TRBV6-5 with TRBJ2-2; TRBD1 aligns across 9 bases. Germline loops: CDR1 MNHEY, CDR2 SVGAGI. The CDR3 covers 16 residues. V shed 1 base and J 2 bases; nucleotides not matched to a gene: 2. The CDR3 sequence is CASSYWDRDNTGELFF. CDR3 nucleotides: TGTGCCAGCAGTTACTGGGACAGGGATAACACCGGGGAGCTGTTTTTT.

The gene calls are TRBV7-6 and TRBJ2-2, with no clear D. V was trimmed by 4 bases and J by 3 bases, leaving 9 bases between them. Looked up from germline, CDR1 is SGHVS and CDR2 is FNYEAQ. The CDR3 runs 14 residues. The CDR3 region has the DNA TGTGCCAGCAGCTCCATTTGGGACACCGGGGAGCTGTTTTTT. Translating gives CASSSIWDTGELFF.

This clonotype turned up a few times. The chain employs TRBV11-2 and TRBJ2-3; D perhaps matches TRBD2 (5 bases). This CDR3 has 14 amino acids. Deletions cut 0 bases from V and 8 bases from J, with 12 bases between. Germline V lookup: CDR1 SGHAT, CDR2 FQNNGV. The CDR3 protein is CASSLDRGSTTQYF. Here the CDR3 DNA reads TGTGCCAGCAGCTTAGATCGGGGTAGCACTACGCAGTATTTT.

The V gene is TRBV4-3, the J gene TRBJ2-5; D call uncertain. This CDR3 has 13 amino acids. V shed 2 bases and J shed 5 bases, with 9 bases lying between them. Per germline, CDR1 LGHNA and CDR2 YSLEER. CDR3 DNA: TGCGCCAGCAGCCAATTGACCGGGGAGACCCAGTACTTC. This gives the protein CASSQLTGETQYF.

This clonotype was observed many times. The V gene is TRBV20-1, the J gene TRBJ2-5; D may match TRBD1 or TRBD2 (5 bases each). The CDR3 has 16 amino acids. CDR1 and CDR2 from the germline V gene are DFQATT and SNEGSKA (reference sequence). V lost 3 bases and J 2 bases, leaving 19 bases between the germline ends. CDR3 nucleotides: TGCAGTGCTAGCCCGGGACCAACTCTCGTACAAGAGACCCAGTACTTC. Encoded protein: CSASPGPTLVQETQYF.

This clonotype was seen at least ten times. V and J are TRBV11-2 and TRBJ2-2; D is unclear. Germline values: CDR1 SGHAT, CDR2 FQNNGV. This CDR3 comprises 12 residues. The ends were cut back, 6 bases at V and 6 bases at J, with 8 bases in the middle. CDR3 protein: CASRPAPGELFF. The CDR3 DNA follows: TGTGCCAGCAGGCCAGCGCCCGGGGAGCTGTTTTTT.